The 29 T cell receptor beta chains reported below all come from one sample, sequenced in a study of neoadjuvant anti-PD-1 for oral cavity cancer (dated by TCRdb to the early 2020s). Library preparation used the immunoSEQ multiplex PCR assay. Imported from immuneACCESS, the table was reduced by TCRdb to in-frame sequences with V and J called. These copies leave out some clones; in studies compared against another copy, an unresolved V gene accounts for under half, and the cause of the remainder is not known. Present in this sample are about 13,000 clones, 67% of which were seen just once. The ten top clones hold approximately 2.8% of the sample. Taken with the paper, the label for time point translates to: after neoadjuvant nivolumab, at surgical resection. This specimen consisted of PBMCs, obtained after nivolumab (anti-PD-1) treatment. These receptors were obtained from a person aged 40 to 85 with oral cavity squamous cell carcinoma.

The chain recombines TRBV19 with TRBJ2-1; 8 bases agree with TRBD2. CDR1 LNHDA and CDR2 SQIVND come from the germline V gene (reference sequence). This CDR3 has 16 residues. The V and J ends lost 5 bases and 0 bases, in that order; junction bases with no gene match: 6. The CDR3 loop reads CASSAFSGSSYNEQFF. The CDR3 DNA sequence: TGTGCCAGTAGTGCGTTCAGCGGGAGCTCCTACAATGAGCAGTTCTTC.

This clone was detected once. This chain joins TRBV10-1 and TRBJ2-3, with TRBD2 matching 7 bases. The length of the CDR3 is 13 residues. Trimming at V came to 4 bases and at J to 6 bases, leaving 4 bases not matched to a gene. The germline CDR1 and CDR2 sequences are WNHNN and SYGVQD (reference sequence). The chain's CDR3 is CASSGTSLDTQYF. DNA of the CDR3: TGCGCCAGCAGTGGGACTAGTTTGGATACGCAGTATTTT.

The CDR3 DNA sequence: TGTGCCAGCAGCTTAAATCCTAGCGCCGCGAACACCGGGGAGCTGTTTTTT. It codes for CASSLNPSAANTGELFF. V gene TRBV7-3 combines with J gene TRBJ2-2; tentatively, D is TRBD2 (6 bases). Germline V CDR1 and CDR2: SGHTA, FQGTGA. V was clipped by 1 base and J by 0 bases, with 12 bases between them. There are 17 residues in the CDR3.

The CDR3 loop reads CASSSYEQYF. The CDR3 DNA follows: TGTGCCTCCTCAAGTTACGAGCAGTACTTC. The V gene is TRBV30, the J gene TRBJ2-7; D is uncertain. V was pared by 7 bases and J by 4 bases, with 8 bases between. Germline values: CDR1 GTSNPN, CDR2 SVGIG (reference sequence). The CDR3 is 10 amino acids.

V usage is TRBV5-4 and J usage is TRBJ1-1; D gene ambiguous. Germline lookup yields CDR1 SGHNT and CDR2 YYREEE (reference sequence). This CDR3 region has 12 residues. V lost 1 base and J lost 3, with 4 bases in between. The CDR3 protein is CASSLRDTEAFF. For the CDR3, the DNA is TGTGCCAGCAGCTTGCGCGACACTGAAGCTTTCTTT.

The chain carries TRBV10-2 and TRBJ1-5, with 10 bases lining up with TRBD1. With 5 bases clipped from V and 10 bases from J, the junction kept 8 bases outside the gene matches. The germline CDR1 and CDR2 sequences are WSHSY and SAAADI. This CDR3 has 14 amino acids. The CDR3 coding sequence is TGCGCCAGCAGTTTAGGACAGGGGGTTTCTCCCCAGCATTTT. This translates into CASSLGQGVSPQHF.

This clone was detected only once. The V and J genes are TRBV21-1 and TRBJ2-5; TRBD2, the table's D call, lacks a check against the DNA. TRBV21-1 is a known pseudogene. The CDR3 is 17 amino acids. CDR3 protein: CASSGGLAGGIQETQYF. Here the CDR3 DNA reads TGTGCCAGCAGCGGGGGACTAGCGGGAGGGATCCAAGAGACCCAGTACTTC.

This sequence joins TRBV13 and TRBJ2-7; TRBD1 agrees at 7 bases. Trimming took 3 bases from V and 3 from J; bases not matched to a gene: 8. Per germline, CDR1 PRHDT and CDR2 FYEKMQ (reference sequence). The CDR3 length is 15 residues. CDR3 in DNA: TGTGCCAGCAGCTTGACACAGGGGTCGGGCTACGAGCAGTACTTC. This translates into CASSLTQGSGYEQYF.

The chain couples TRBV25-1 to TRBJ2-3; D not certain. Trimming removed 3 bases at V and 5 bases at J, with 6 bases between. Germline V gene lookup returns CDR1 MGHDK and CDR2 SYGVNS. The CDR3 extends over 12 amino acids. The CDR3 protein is CASSEMKDTQYF. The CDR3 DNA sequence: TGTGCCAGCAGTGAGATGAAAGATACGCAGTATTTT.

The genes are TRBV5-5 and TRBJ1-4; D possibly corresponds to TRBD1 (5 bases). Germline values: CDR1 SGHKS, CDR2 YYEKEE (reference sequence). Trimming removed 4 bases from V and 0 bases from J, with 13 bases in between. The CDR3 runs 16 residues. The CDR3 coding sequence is TGTGCCAGCAGCCAGGGACCTCTCGCAACTAATGAAAAACTGTTTTTT. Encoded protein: CASSQGPLATNEKLFF.

CDR3 bases: TGTGCCAGCAGCTTGGTGGGAGAGGGTTCTGAAGCTTTCTTT. Protein sequence: CASSLVGEGSEAFF. This sequence joins TRBV5-4 and TRBJ1-1; D not certain. V dropped 0 bases and J dropped 6 bases, with 12 bases sitting between them. Germline assignment: CDR1 SGHNT and CDR2 YYREEE (reference sequence). The CDR3 covers 14 residues.

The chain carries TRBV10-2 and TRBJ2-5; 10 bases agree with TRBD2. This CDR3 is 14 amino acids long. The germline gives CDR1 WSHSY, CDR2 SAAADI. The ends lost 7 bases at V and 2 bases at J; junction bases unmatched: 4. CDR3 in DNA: TGCGCCAGCACTCGGACTAGCGGTCAAGAGACCCAGTACTTC. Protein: CASTRTSGQETQYF.

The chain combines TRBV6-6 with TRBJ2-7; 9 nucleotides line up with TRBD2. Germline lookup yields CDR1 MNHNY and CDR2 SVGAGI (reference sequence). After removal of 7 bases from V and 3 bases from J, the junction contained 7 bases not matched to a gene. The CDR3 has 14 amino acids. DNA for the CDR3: TGTGCCAGCAAGGCTAGCGGGACTCTCTACGAGCAGTACTTC. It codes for CASKASGTLYEQYF.

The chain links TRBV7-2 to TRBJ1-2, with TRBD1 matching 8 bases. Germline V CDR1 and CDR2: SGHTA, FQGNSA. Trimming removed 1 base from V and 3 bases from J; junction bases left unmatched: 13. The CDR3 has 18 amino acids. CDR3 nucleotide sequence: TGTGCCAGCAGCTTAGTATCGTCAGGGGGCACGAGTGACTATGGCTACACCTTC. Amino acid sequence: CASSLVSSGGTSDYGYTF.

In DNA, the CDR3 is TGTGCCAGCAGCGTAGGCTGGGACAGCGGAGGACAAGAGACCCAGTACTTC. Residues: CASSVGWDSGGQETQYF. The chain employs TRBV9 and TRBJ2-5, with 7 bases that match TRBD1. The ends lost 0 bases at V and 2 bases at J; junction bases unmatched: 10. The germline V gene encodes CDR1 SGDLS and CDR2 YYNGEE. The length of the CDR3 is 17 residues.

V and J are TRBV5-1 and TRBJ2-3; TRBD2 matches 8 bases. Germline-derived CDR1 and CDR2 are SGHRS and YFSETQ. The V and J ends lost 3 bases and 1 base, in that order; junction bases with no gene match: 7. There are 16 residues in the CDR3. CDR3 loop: CASSSALTSGTDTQYF. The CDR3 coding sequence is TGCGCCAGCAGCTCCGCTTTGACTAGCGGCACAGATACGCAGTATTTT.

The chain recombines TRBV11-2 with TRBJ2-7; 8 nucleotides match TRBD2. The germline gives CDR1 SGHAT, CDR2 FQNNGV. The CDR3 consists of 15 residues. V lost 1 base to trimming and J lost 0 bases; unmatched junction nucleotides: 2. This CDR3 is CASSLAAGDSYEQYF. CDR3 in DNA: TGTGCCAGCAGCTTAGCAGCGGGAGACTCCTACGAGCAGTACTTC.

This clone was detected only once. The CDR3 loop reads CASGPLGAANYGYTF. The DNA for the CDR3 is TGTGCCAGTGGTCCCTTGGGGGCAGCTAACTATGGCTACACCTTC. The genes are TRBV19 and TRBJ1-2, with D perhaps matching TRBD1 (6 bases). V was clipped by 8 bases and J by 0 bases, with 16 bases between them. The CDR3 is made up of 15 amino acids. Germline V gene lookup returns CDR1 LNHDA and CDR2 SQIVND (reference sequence).

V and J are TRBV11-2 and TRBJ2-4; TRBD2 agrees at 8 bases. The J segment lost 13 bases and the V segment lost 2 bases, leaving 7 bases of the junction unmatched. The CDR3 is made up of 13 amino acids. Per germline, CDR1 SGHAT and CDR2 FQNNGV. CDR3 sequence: CASSLSVAGLQYF. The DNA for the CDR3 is TGTGCCAGCAGCTTATCGGTAGCGGGGTTGCAGTACTTC.

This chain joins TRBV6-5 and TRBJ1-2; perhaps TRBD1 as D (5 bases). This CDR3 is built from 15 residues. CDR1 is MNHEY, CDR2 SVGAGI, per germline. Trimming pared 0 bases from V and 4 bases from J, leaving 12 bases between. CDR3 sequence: CASSYSPGVGYGYTF. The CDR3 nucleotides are TGTGCCAGCAGTTACTCGCCGGGGGTAGGCTATGGCTACACCTTC.

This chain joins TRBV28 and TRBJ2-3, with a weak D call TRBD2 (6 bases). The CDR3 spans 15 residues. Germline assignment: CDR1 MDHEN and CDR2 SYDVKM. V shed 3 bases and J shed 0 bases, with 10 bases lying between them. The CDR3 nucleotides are TGTGCCAGCAGTTTTTTAGCGGAGAGCACAGATACGCAGTATTTT. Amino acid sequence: CASSFLAESTDTQYF. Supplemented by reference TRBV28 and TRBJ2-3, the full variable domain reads DVKVTQSSRYLVKRTGEKVFLECVQDMDHENMFWYRQDPGLGLRLIYFSYDVKMKEKGDIPEGYSVSREKKERFSLILESASTNQTSMYLCASSFLAESTDTQYFGPGTRLTVL.

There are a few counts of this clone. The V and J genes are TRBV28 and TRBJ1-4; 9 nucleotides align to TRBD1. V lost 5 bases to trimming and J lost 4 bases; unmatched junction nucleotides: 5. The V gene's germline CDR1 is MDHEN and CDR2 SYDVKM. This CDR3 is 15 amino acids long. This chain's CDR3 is CASSPTGGLNEKLFF. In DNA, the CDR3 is TGTGCCAGCAGTCCGACAGGGGGGCTTAATGAAAAACTGTTTTTT. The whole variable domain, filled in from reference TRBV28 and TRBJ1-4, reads DVKVTQSSRYLVKRTGEKVFLECVQDMDHENMFWYRQDPGLGLRLIYFSYDVKMKEKGDIPEGYSVSREKKERFSLILESASTNQTSMYLCASSPTGGLNEKLFFGSGTQLSVL.

CDR3 in DNA: TGTGCCATCAGTGAGTCAGGTAGCGGGAGTTGGGAGCAGTACTTC. Protein: CAISESGSGSWEQYF. This chain connects TRBV10-3 to TRBJ2-7, with 9 bases fitting TRBD2. The CDR3 extends over 15 amino acids. Germline CDR1 ENHRY, CDR2 SYGVKD. V lost 0 bases, J lost 7 bases, and 7 bases stayed unmatched.

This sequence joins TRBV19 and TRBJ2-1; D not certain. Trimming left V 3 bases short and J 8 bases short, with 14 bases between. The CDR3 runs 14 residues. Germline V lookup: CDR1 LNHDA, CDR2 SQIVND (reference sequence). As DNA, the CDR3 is TGTGCCAGTAGTATCTCCCGCTTAGGCGATGAGCAGTTCTTC. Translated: CASSISRLGDEQFF.

The CDR3: CSSGGGQGLKTQYF. As DNA, the CDR3 is TGCAGCTCTGGAGGGGGACAGGGTTTGAAGACCCAGTACTTC. The chain couples TRBV29-1 to TRBJ2-5; 9 nucleotides match TRBD1. Germline assignment: CDR1 SQVTM and CDR2 ANQGSEA. V was pared by 8 bases and J by 6 bases, with 13 bases of the junction left unmatched. This CDR3 is 14 amino acids long.

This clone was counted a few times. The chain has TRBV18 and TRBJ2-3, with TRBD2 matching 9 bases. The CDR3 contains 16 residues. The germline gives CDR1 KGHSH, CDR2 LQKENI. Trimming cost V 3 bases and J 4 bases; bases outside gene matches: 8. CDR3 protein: CASSPTGTSSPDTQYF. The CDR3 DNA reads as TGTGCCAGCTCACCGACCGGGACTAGCTCACCAGATACGCAGTATTTT.

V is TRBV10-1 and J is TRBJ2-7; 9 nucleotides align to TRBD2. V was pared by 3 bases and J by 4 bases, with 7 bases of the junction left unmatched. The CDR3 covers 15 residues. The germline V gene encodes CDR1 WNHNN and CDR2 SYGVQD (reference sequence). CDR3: CASSDGSSGTYEQYF. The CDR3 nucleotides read TGCGCCAGCAGTGACGGGTCTAGCGGGACGTACGAGCAGTACTTC.

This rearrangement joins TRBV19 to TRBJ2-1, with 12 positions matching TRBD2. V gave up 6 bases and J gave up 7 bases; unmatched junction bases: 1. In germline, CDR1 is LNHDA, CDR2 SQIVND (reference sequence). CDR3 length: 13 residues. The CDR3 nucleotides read TGTGCCAGTAGCGGGACTAGCGGGAATGAGCAGTTCTTC. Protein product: CASSGTSGNEQFF.

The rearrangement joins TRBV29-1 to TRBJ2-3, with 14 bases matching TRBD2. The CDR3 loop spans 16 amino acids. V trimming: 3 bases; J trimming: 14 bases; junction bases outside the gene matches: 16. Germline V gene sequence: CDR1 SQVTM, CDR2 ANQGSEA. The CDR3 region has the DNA TGCAGCGTTGAGGCTTCTCCGGGACTAGCGGGAGACCCCTGGTATTTT. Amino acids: CSVEASPGLAGDPWYF.